This T cell receptor (beta chain) derives from a study of T cells in Graves' hyperthyroidism and ophthalmopathy. Whole-study context: Blood from the periphery was taken at initial diagnosis, before any treatment.

The investigators amplified TCR beta CDR3 regions from RNA transcripts. With the HTBI primer set, the TCR CDR3 went through a first round of RT-PCR. MiXCR, run by TCRdb on the multiplex PCR reads, gives a single entry per CDR3 protein. The table lists about 210,000 distinct CDR3 sequences, 15% to 20% of them singletons. General observations from the study: Before onset, ophthalmopathy was predicted by the model a median 6.5 months earlier.

Per the germline V gene, CDR1 is DFQATT and CDR2 is SNEGSKA (reference sequence). CDR3 length equals 11 residues. The V and J ends lost 5 bases and 9 bases respectively, with 14 bases between them. PBMCs stemmed from 10 ml fresh peripheral blood. The table lists this clonotype with many counts. Its antigen is not known. The sequence was obtained from a man aged 45-65 years with Graves' hyperthyroidism. Sequencing was carried out using blood. The chain uses TRBV20-1 and TRBJ2-7; D not certain. The CDR3 DNA reads as TGCAGTGCTCCTCTCCCCTCTGGGCAGTACTTC. Translated, it gives CSAPLPSGQYF.